The clone carrying this T cell receptor (beta chain) was counted between two and nine times. Its antigen is not identified. The entry originates in a study of a mutant IDH1 vaccine in newly diagnosed glioma. The wider study: Eight vaccinations were given in weeks 1, 3, 5, 7, 11, 15, 19 and 23. Of treated patients, around 62% were men and roughly 40% women, averaging roughly 37 years. Earlier care involved radiotherapy, temozolomide, or both, and the majority received both.

The table came from immunoSEQ multiplex PCR; TCRdb's copy has only in-frame clones and leaves some out. The sample has about 110,000 clones; roughly 90% are singletons. Germline values: CDR1 SGHNT, CDR2 YYREEE (reference sequence). The CDR3 length is 12 residues. V was clipped by 0 bases and J by 9 bases, with 9 bases between them. Specified time point: week 11, during vaccination. All doses held 300 ug of mutant IDH1 20-mer peptide, with topical imiquimod. General study points: Pseudoprogression appears to have had no connection to changes in top peripheral T cell clonotypes.

Sequences were derived from PBMCs, sampled from a glioma patient whose treatment included an IDH1 peptide vaccine. This TCR derives from a woman aged 45 to 65 with glioma. This chain connects TRBV5-4 to TRBJ1-2; D is uncertain. CDR3 bases: TGTGCCAGCAGCTTGGTGGGCAGCCGCTACACCTTC. This encodes CASSLVGSRYTF.